A selection of T cell receptor beta chains follows, all from one sample in a study of regulatory T cells in long-lasting Graves disease. Via MiXCR, TCRdb re-called the multiplex PCR reads, giving one row per CDR3 protein. Of 400,000 to 550,000 distinct CDR3 sequences detected, 14% to 15% appear once; the ten largest clones hold 15% to 20%. This same sample was also part of a study on T cells in Graves' hyperthyroidism and ophthalmopathy.

The material sequenced was peripheral blood mononuclear cells (PBMCs), taken at new diagnosis, from a patient treated with antithyroid drugs. These TCRs come from a woman younger than 45 with Graves disease. The CDR3 runs from the conserved cysteine through the conserved F or W. Fields, in order: D gene, J gene, V gene, clone size, CDR3 DNA, CDR3 protein. A D gene is named only where the DNA matches it firmly. Some rows mark clone size as missing; the rest say once, few, many or name a class of expanded clone.

.,TRBJ1-1,TRBV7-9,many,TGTGCCAGCAGCTTATCTACTATCCTTGGAGGAGGCGCTTTCTTT,CASSLSTILGGGAFF
.,TRBJ2-7,TRBV7-9,many,TGTGCCAGCAGCTTAAACTCAGTCTACGAGCAGTACTTC,CASSLNSVYEQYF
TRBD1,TRBJ1-2,TRBV2,many,TGTGCCAGCAGTGATAGGACAGGGATTCGTAATGGCTACACCTTC,CASSDRTGIRNGYTF
.,TRBJ2-1,TRBV6-1,.,TGTGCCAGCAGTATACAAAGAAATGAGCAGTTCTTC,CASSIQRNEQFF
.,TRBJ2-7,TRBV10-3,many,TGTGCCATCAGTGGCAGGGGGGACCACGAGCAGTACTTC,CAISGRGDHEQYF
.,TRBJ2-7,TRBV19,few,TGTGCCAGTAGTGCACCCGCCCAAGGGAGGACCTACGAGCAGTACTTC,CASSAPAQGRTYEQYF
.,TRBJ1-5,TRBV12-3/TRBV12-4,many,TGTGCCAGCAGCATCGGAGGAGGCAATCAGCCCCAGCATTTT,CASSIGGGNQPQHF
.,TRBJ1-4,TRBV20-1,many,TGCAGTGCTAGGAGGGGGGGTGGTGAAAAACTGTTTTTT,CSARRGGGEKLFF
TRBD2,TRBJ2-5,TRBV12-3/TRBV12-4,few,TGTGCCAGCAGTCCCTGGCTCGGCGGGAGAGGGCCAAAAGAGACCCAGTACTTC,CASSPWLGGRGPKETQYF
TRBD1,TRBJ2-3,TRBV7-3,.,TGTGCCAGCAGCTGGGACAGGGAGGATACGCAGTATTTT,CASSWDREDTQYF
.,TRBJ2-1,TRBV7-3,many,TGTGCCAGCAGCTTGTCTCCCAGCGGCAATGAGCAGTTCTTC,CASSLSPSGNEQFF
TRBD1,TRBJ1-2,TRBV27,many,TGTGCCAGCAGTTTATCGGGACAGGGGGACTATGGCTACACCTTC,CASSLSGQGDYGYTF
TRBD1,TRBJ1-2,TRBV12-3/TRBV12-4,many,TGTGCCAGCAGTTTCCGGGACAGGGACCTCTATGGCTACACCTTC,CASSFRDRDLYGYTF
TRBD1,TRBJ1-2,TRBV5-6,.,TGTGCCAGCAGCGACCGACAGGGTATGGGCTACACCTTC,CASSDRQGMGYTF
.,TRBJ2-7,TRBV20-1,many,TGCAGTGTTGTGCTGAACTACGAGCAGTACTTC,CSVVLNYEQYF
TRBD1,TRBJ2-1,TRBV20-1,.,TGCAGTGCTTGGCTACTTGGGACAGGGTGGAGCAATGAGCAGTTCTTC,CSAWLLGTGWSNEQFF
.,TRBJ2-7,TRBV12-3/TRBV12-4,many,TGTGCCAGCAGTTTAGGTGGGAACCTCTACGAGCAGTACTTC,CASSLGGNLYEQYF
TRBD2,TRBJ2-7,TRBV6-9,many,TGTGCCAGCAGTTCAAAGGGACTAGCGGGGGTCTACGAGCAGTACTTC,CASSSKGLAGVYEQYF
.,TRBJ2-2,TRBV27,.,TGTGCCAGCAGTTTCCCTCCGGGACAAGGCACCGGGGAGCTGTTTTTT,CASSFPPGQGTGELFF
.,TRBJ2-3,TRBV27,many,TGTGCCAGCAGGGGCACCCCGTGGGGCACAGATACGCAGTATTTT,CASRGTPWGTDTQYF
TRBD2,TRBJ2-3,TRBV20-1,.,TGCAGTGCTAGAGACCTACTAGCGGGAGCCGGCACAGATACGCAGTATTTT,CSARDLLAGAGTDTQYF
TRBD2,TRBJ2-7,TRBV10-1,few,TGCGCCAGCAGTGAGCGGGAGGGCTACGAGCAGTACTTC,CASSEREGYEQYF
TRBD2,TRBJ2-7,TRBV13,many,TGTGCCAGCAGCCTACGGACTAGCTCCTACGAGCAGTACTTC,CASSLRTSSYEQYF
.,TRBJ2-1,TRBV5-4,many,TGTGCCAGCAGCTTCCCGGGACTGAAGTACAATGAGCAGTTCTTC,CASSFPGLKYNEQFF
TRBD2,TRBJ2-7,TRBV29-1,.,TGCAGCGTTGGGGTGAGCGGGAGGGGCGAGCAGTACTTC,CSVGVSGRGEQYF
.,TRBJ1-5,TRBV20-1,many,TGCAGTGCTCCCCCGGGACTCAATCAGCCCCAGCATTTT,CSAPPGLNQPQHF
TRBD1,TRBJ2-5,TRBV9,.,TGTGCCAGCAGCGAATCCGGGACAGGGGGGCAAGAGACCCAGTACTTC,CASSESGTGGQETQYF
.,TRBJ2-7,TRBV20-1,many,TGCAGTGCTAGGGCCCCGACAGGGACTACCTACGAGCAGTACTTC,CSARAPTGTTYEQYF
.,TRBJ2-2,TRBV2,many,TGTGCCAGCCTTATAACCACGAACACCGGGGAGCTGTTTTTT,CASLITTNTGELFF
.,TRBJ2-7,TRBV5-1,.,TGCGCCAGCAGCCCCGGACTTTTCCTAAGCTCCTACGAGCAGTACTTC,CASSPGLFLSSYEQYF
.,TRBJ2-7,TRBV5-1,.,TGCGCCAGCAGCCCCCCTGCCGCCGACGAGCAGTACTTC,CASSPPAADEQYF
.,TRBJ2-5,TRBV11-2,many,TGTGCCAGCAGCTTAGAAGAGACCCAGTACTTC,CASSLEETQYF
.,TRBJ2-7,TRBV7-9,many,TGTGCCAGCAGCTCACGTGGACAAGCCGACTACGAGCAGTACTTC,CASSSRGQADYEQYF
TRBD1,TRBJ2-5,TRBV12-3/TRBV12-4,many,TGTGCCAGCAGTCCGGACAGGGGAGAAGAGACCCAGTACTTC,CASSPDRGEETQYF
TRBD2,TRBJ2-3,TRBV20-1,.,TGCAGTGCTAGCCTCACTAGCGGGAGGGCCGGACGCACAGATACGCAGTATTTT,CSASLTSGRAGRTDTQYF
TRBD2,TRBJ2-1,TRBV24-1,.,TGTGCCACCAGTGGAATAACTAGCGCCCGCCGGATGGAGCAGTTCTTC,CATSGITSARRMEQFF
TRBD2,TRBJ2-3,TRBV6-5,many,TGTGCCAGCAGTTACATTCTCGGACTAGCGGTATGGGGGAATACGCAGTATTTT,CASSYILGLAVWGNTQYF
TRBD2,TRBJ2-1,TRBV24-1,.,TGTGCCACCAGTGATTTCTATTCAGGGAGGGGCTCCTACAATGAGCAGTTCTTC,CATSDFYSGRGSYNEQFF
TRBD1,TRBJ2-2,TRBV30,once,TGTGCCTGGAAACGGACAGGGGGCGGGAGGGTACACACCGGGGGGCTGTTTTTT,CAWKRTGGGRVHTGGLFF
.,TRBJ2-5,TRBV18,many,TGTGCCAGCTCACCGAGTTACGGTCAAGAGACCCAGTACTTC,CASSPSYGQETQYF
TRBD2,TRBJ2-2,TRBV20-1,.,TGCAGTGCTCCCAGACTAGCGGGAACGGTCGGGGAGCTGTTTTTT,CSAPRLAGTVGELFF
TRBD2,TRBJ2-5,TRBV3-1,many,TGTGCCAGCAGCCCAACCCCGACTAGCGGGAACAAAGGGTTCCATTTGACCCAGTACTTC,CASSPTPTSGNKGFHLTQYF
TRBD2,TRBJ2-7,TRBV13,few,TGTGCCAGCAGGGCGGGACTAGCGGGAGCCCACGAGCAGTACTTC,CASRAGLAGAHEQYF
.,TRBJ2-1,TRBV9,.,TGTGCCAGCAGCGTAGGGTCAGGAGTAACCTACAATGAGCAGTTCTTC,CASSVGSGVTYNEQFF
.,TRBJ2-1,TRBV5-1,many,TGCGCCAGCAGCTTGGCTAGCGTTGACTACAATGAGCAGTTCTTC,CASSLASVDYNEQFF
TRBD1,TRBJ1-5,TRBV12-3/TRBV12-4,many,TGTGCCAGCAGTACGGGACAGAGCAATCAGCCCCAGCATTTT,CASSTGQSNQPQHF
TRBD2,TRBJ2-2,TRBV6-1,many,TGTGCCAGCAGTGAGTTCGGCGGGAGAGATACCGGGGAGCTGTTTTTT,CASSEFGGRDTGELFF